This TCR beta chain was recovered during a study of blood T cell repertoires in COVID-19 (dated by TCRdb to about 2020). In the study overall: The collaborator samples originated in the United States, Italy and Spain and spanned the acute and convalescent phases of COVID-19. The sample metadata nearly always contained a de-identified subject ID, COVID-19 status, age in years and sex. The prospective study material was composed of cDNA or gDNA derived from T cells, B-cell-depleted T cells, or PBMCs. Subjects who had been exposed to COVID-19, were actively infected with it, or had recovered from it provided the deeply sampled blood TCRbeta repertoires that made up the dataset. HLA class I and class II types, where available, came from metadata supplied by the sample provider rather than from assay-based typing. The repertoires were made available in a free public database intended to serve as a resource for research on the immune response to SARS-CoV-2. The samples were drawn from two sources: the first 160 participants of the ongoing ImmuneRACE study, and 1,000 to 1,500 subjects contributed by 6 global collaborators.

Each collaborating institution followed its own protocols to collect whole blood in K2EDTA tubes. For TCRbeta analysis, collaborators shipped samples as frozen whole blood, isolated PBMCs, or DNA extracted from either of those sample types. General conclusions and limits of the study: Clinical and demographic metadata were provided uncurated, with the amount varying by source and participant.

Turning to this clone: Its antigen specificity is not known. Per-nucleotide qualities are absent, and no much larger clonotype sits a single base away.

The immunoSEQ Assay, a bias-controlled multiplex PCR, was used to amplify TCRbeta CDR3 regions from genomic DNA. Per the original workflow: The number of nucleated cells in each sample was estimated from the amplification of reference gene primers within the assay. To quantify the absolute abundance of each unique TCRbeta CDR3 rearrangement, sequence reads were collapsed and filtered. For each sample, productive Simpson clonality was calculated as the square root of Simpson's diversity index across productive rearrangements. TCRdb provides this immuneACCESS table in a form limited to in-frame rearrangements. Some clones are lacking; in checked studies, under half of them reflect an unresolved V gene, and why the rest are absent is not known. That table is the source of V, J and clone size, and D and trimming were worked out from the DNA. The sample table records 20,000 or so clones; roughly nine tenths of these occur just once. The ten largest account for roughly a fifth of the sample.

V is cut by 4 bases and J by 7 bases, and the space between the germline ends is 11 bases. CDR1 is given as KGHSH and CDR2 as LQKENI, both from the germline V gene. From the cysteine through the phenylalanine, the CDR3 covers 12 amino acids. The retained sequence is limited to the CDR3, 36 bases, with the frame set at the first base. This TCR was recovered from a human donor in a cohort sampled during active COVID-19. The V and J segments used are TRBV18 and TRBJ2-7; a weak D assignment points to TRBD1 (6 bases agree). The sequencing sample was made of peripheral blood. CDR3 region: CASSQQGWEQYF. The nucleotide sequence reads as follows: TGTGCCAGCTCACAACAGGGCTGGGAGCAGTACTTC.